This is a list of T cell receptor beta chains from one sample in a study of cytomegalovirus exposure and HLA in healthy donors. The table came from immunoSEQ multiplex PCR; TCRdb's copy has only in-frame clones and leaves some out. Of around 150,000 clones listed, 65% to 70% were seen once; the top ten hold roughly 10%. Material for sequencing was PBMCs. The receptor source for this set is a man aged 30 to 39 in good health and CMV-seropositive. Both conserved end residues are trimmed from each CDR3.

>TRBJ2-5|TRBV5-1
ASSLAREETQY
>TRBJ1-1|TRBV28
ASSWGSTGGTEAF
>TRBJ2-6|TRBV5-1
ASSLSEDGANVLT
>TRBJ2-1|TRBV9
ASSHVPENYNEQF
>TRBJ2-5|TRBV7-9
ASSLEGGAQETQY
>TRBJ1-2|TRBV5-1
ASSRQNYGYT
>TRBJ2-1|TRBV6-5
ASSPLGGSKHEQF
>NA|TRBV11-2
ASGTSGRTYEQY
>TRBJ1-2|TRBV28
ASSLEQGYYGYT
>TRBJ2-1|TRBV27
ASSAGTSGRSNEQF
>TRBJ1-1|TRBV30
AWSQVGGTEAF
>TRBJ1-1|TRBV19
ASSFKGGVTEAF
>TRBJ1-1|TRBV2
ASSRDRDTEAF
>TRBJ2-2|TRBV30
AWSGSVLEIAGELF
>TRBJ1-1|TRBV5-1
ASRGAEGTEAF
>TRBJ1-1|TRBV20-1
SARGGD
>TRBJ1-2|TRBV2
ASSEGDRANYGYT
>TRBJ2-7|TRBV6-5
ASSLSGTDTYEQY
>TRBJ2-3|TRBV30
AWNAGTGSGDTQY
>TRBJ2-3|TRBV27
ASSLITSGRVSTQY
>TRBJ1-1|TRBV5-1
ASSFGPPTEAF
>TRBJ1-1|TRBV25-1
ASSDLGGTGSVDTEAF
>TRBJ2-7|TRBV19
ASSIGQQGEQY
>TRBJ1-2|TRBV14
ASTQGGFYGYT
>TRBJ2-2|TRBV14
ASSQIAGLAATGELF
>TRBJ1-2|TRBV10-1
ATAPDRLGGYT
>TRBJ1-4|TRBV19
ASSLGVVEKLF
>TRBJ2-7|TRBV27
ASSPTPLAGVDEQY
>TRBJ2-1|TRBV19
ASSLSSGNEQF
>TRBJ1-1|TRBV7-2
ASRRQANTEAF
>TRBJ2-3|TRBV11-2
ASSLQGLGTDTQY
>TRBJ1-2|TRBV30
ASGVSYGYT
>TRBJ2-3|TRBV27
ASSDYRTDTQY
>TRBJ2-5|TRBV28
ASSPDRQETQY
>TRBJ2-4|TRBV27
ATDRDNYILAKNIQY